This T cell receptor (beta chain) comes out of a study of identical twins. Notes on this clonotype: Its target is unknown.

TCRdb recomputed calls from the 5' RACE reads with MiXCR, one row per CDR3 protein. The profile shows approximately 220,000 distinct CDR3 sequences, 6% to 8% of them singletons. Study results and caveats: In monozygotic twins, models underestimated the sharing of out-of-frame TCR alpha.

The CDR3 is made up of 14 amino acids. Trimming left V 6 bases short and J 9 bases short, with 18 bases between. Germline V lookup: CDR1 LGHNA, CDR2 YNFKEQ. The data also belong to a second study, concerning yellow fever vaccine responses in identical twins. That paper states: Twins reportedly had a vaccine T cell response that seemed partly convergent, partly personalized.

The gene calls are TRBV4-2 and TRBJ2-1, with D perhaps TRBD2 (5 bases). The receptor comes from a woman between 18 and 30 years old in good health. Sequenced: CD8+ T cells sorted from blood. CDR3 bases: TGTGCCAGCAGTGAGGGCGGTCCTACAAGTGAGCAGTTCTTC. It specifies CASSEGGPTSEQFF.